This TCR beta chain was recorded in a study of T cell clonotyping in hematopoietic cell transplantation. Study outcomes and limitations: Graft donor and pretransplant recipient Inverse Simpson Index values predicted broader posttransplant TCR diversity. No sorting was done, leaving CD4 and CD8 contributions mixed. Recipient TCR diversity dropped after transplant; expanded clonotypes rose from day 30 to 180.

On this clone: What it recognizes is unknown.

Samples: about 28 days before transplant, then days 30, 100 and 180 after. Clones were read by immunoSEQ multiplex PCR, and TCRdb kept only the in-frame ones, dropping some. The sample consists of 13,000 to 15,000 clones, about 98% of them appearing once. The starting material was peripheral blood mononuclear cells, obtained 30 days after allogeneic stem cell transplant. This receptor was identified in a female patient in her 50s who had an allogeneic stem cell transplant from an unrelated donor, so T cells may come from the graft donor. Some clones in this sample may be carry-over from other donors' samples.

CDR3 sequence: CATGLAGPKETQYF. The CDR3 region has the DNA TGCGCCACCGGACTAGCGGGGCCTAAAGAGACCCAGTACTTC. The genes are TRBV10-2 and TRBJ2-5; 12 nucleotides match TRBD2. Germline CDR1 WSHSY, CDR2 SAAADI. V was clipped by 10 bases and J by 3 bases; unmatched bases: 6. The CDR3 covers 14 residues.